This T cell receptor beta chain was retrieved from a study of identical twins (TCRdb year 2016). With respect to the entire study: To test whether fetal clonotypes persist, this study deep-sequenced TCR alpha and beta repertoires from monozygotic twins, from unrelated adults of various ages, and from cord blood. To rule out contamination, the twin experiments were replicated at different times with different library preparation protocols. Results the study describes overall, beyond this receptor: Conclusions relied on cross-sectional statistical analysis, since the same donors could not be followed over many years. Compared with coincidental sharing between unrelated individuals, out-of-frame TCR alpha sequences shared between twins had an excess of sequences with low generation probability. In beta out-of-frame sequences, excess twin sharing was weaker, because having fewer shared sequences lowered the signal-to-noise ratio. Invariant T cells such as MAIT and iNKT could partly confound zero-insertion analyses, though diverse VJ usage argued against this for most clonotypes. In monozygotic twins, out-of-frame TCR alpha sharing was systematically underestimated by recombination models, although the models agreed with sharing between unrelated individuals. Fewer insertions were carried by abundant cord blood beta clonotypes, a similar but weaker trend appeared in young adult naive repertoires, and no such trend appeared in memory repertoires.

All donors were healthy Caucasians. Three pairs of female monozygotic twins, all aged about 18 to 30 years, made up the twin cohort. Miltenyi CD45RO+ enrichment and human naive T-cell isolation kits were used to isolate memory (CD45RO+) and naive T cells from PBMC. This clonotype has more than one count but fewer than ten. Its antigen is not yet known. Base qualities are not at hand, and no much larger clone is one base apart. The trim is 8 bases for V and 1 base for J, with a gap of 14 bases between the germline ends. The germline V gene (reference sequence) gives CDR1 as WNHNN and CDR2 as SYGVQD. Taken from cysteine to phenylalanine, the CDR3 has 14 residues. CDR3 DNA is the only sequence kept; it has 42 bases, read in frame from the first base. Library preparation used 5' RACE. Sequencing took place on an Illumina HiSeq 2000. A universal primer binding site was introduced by template switching, and a unique molecular identifier was present in the final cDNA, enabling accurate counting of TCR cDNA molecules. Specific primers in the conserved constant-segment region were used to synthesize first-strand cDNA for the TCR alpha and beta chains. To control for contamination, every cDNA library was double barcoded, receiving both a SMART-Mk sample barcode and Illumina barcodes. TruSeq adapter sequences, together with Illumina sample barcodes, were added in two successive PCR steps. TCR alpha and beta cDNA libraries were sequenced on the Illumina HiSeq platform with custom primers. The authors processed their data as follows. MiGEC was used to process raw reads and extract unique molecular identifiers, and MiXCR was used to find CDR3 positions. Recombination models were inferred per individual with the repgenHMM and IGoR tools using an EM algorithm. Shared clonotype analysis was performed with the tcR package in R, normalizing sharing by the product of cloneset sizes. To study raw recombination without the effects of thymic and clonal selection, out-of-frame nonproductive sequences were analyzed. Clones were called with MiXCR by TCRdb after fastp trimmed the public reads at Q25, and only in-frame beta chains were retained. A single entry per CDR3 protein holds the most common genes and DNA from its merged rows. The authors' filters were not applied to this entry. Present in this sample are approximately 280,000 distinct CDR3 sequences, roughly 8.6% of which were seen just once. The ten top clones hold 2.1% of the sample.

Separately, the same data were catalogued under a study of yellow fever vaccine responses in identical twins. From that second study: The authors reported that the T cell response to vaccination in identical twins appeared partly convergent and partly personalized. In the study, vaccine-responding T cell clones were precisely tracked in identical twins.

The receptor was isolated from a woman aged 18-29 years in good health. Recombination connected TRBV10-1 to TRBJ2-5; TRBD1 is perhaps the D gene, given 6 matching bases. Source material: memory (CD45RO+) T cells sorted from blood. The cell subset or site tag for this specimen amounts to: CD45RO+ enriched T cells. CDR3 reads: CASSKAGAQETQYF. The sequenced DNA is TGCGCCAGCTCCAAGGCAGGGGCCCAAGAGACCCAGTACTTC.